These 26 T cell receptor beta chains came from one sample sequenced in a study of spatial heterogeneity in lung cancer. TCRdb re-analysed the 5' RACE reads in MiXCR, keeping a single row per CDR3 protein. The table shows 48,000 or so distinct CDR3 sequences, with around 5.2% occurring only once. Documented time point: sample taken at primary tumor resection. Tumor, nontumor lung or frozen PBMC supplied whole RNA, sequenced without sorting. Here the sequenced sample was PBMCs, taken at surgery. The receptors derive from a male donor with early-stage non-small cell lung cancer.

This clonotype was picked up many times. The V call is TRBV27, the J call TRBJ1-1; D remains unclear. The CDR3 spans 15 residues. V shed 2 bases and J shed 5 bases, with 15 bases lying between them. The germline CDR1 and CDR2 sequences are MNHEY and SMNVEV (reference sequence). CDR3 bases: TGTGCCAGCAGTTTAGGTGGAGGATCGGGGACTGAAGCTTTCTTT. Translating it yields CASSLGGGSGTEAFF.

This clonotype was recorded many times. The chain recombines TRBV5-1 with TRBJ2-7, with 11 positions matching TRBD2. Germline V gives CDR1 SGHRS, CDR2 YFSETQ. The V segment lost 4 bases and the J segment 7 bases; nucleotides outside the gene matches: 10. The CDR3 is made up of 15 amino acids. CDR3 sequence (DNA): TGCGCCAGCAGCCTCACTAGCGGGAGCTTTGGAGAGCAGTACTTC. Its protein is CASSLTSGSFGEQYF.

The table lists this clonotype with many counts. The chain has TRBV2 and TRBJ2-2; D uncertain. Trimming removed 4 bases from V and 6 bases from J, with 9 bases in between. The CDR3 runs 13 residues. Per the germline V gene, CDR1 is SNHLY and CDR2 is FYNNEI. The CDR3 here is CASSATDPGELFF. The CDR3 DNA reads TGTGCCAGCAGTGCGACCGATCCCGGGGAGCTGTTTTTT. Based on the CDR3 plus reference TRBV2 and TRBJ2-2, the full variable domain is EPEVTQTPSHQVTQMGQEVILRCVPISNHLYFYWYRQILGQKVEFLVSFYNNEISEKSEIFDDQFSVERPDGSNFTLKIRSTKLEDSAMYFCASSATDPGELFFGEGSRLTVL.

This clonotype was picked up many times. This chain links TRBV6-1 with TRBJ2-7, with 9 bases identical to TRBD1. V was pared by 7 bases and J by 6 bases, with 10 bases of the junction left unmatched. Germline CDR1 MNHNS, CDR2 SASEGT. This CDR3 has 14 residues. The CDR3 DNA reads TGTGCCAGCACCAAGGACAGGGGCTTGGGCGAGCAGTACTTC. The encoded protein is CASTKDRGLGEQYF.

This CDR3 is CAIRSTGNSGNTIYF. The CDR3, as DNA: TGTGCCATCAGATCGACAGGGAACTCTGGAAACACCATATATTTT. This rearrangement joins TRBV10-3 to TRBJ1-3, with 7 bases that match TRBD1. Germline CDR1 reads ENHRY; CDR2 reads SYGVKD. The CDR3 is 15 residues long. V shed 6 bases and J 0 bases; nucleotides not matched to a gene: 5.

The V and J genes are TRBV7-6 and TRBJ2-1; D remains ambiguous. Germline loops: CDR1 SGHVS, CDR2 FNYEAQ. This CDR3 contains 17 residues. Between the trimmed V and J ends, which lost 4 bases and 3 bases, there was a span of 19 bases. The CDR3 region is CASSSSPGAASYNEQFF. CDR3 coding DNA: TGTGCCAGCAGCTCCTCTCCGGGCGCCGCAAGCTACAATGAGCAGTTCTTC.

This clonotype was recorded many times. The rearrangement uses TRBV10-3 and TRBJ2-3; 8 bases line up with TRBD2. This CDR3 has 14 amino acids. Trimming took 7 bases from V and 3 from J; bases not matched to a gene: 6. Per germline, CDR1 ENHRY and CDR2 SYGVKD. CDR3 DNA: TGTGCCATCACTCTGGGCGGGGGGACAGATACGCAGTATTTT. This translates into CAITLGGGTDTQYF.

In DNA, the CDR3 is TGCAGTGCTAGACCGACAGGGGAAGACACCGGGGAGCTGTTTTTT. This encodes CSARPTGEDTGELFF. V gene TRBV20-1 combines with J gene TRBJ2-2; the match to TRBD1 covers 8 bases. V shed 2 bases and J 3 bases; nucleotides not matched to a gene: 5. Germline V CDR1 and CDR2: DFQATT, SNEGSKA (reference sequence). CDR3 size: 15 residues.

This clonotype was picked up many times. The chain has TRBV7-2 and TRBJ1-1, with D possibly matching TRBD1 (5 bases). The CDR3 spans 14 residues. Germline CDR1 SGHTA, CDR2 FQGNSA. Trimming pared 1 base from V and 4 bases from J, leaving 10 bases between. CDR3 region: CASSLDRRGTEAFF. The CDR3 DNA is TGTGCCAGCAGCTTAGACCGGAGGGGCACTGAAGCTTTCTTT.

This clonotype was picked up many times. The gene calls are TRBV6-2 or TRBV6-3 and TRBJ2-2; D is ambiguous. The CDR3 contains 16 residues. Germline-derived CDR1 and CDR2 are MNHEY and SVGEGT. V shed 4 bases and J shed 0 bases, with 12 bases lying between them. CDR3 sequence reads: CASSFSQDPNTGELFF. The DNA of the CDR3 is TGTGCCAGCAGTTTTTCCCAAGACCCGAACACCGGGGAGCTGTTTTTT.

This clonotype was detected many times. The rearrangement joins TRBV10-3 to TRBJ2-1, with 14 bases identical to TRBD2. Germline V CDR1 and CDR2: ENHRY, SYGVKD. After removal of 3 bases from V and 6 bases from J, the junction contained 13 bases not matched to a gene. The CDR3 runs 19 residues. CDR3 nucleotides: TGTGCCATCAGTGATAACGCCGCGACTAGCGGGAGGGTCGCCAATGAGCAGTTCTTC. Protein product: CAISDNAATSGRVANEQFF.

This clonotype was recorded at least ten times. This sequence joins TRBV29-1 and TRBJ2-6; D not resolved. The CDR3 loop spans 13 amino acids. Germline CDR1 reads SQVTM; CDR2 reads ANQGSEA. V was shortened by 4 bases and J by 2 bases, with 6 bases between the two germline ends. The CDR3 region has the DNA TGCAGCGTTGGGGCGGCTGGGGCCAACGTCCTGACTTTC. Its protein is CSVGAAGANVLTF.

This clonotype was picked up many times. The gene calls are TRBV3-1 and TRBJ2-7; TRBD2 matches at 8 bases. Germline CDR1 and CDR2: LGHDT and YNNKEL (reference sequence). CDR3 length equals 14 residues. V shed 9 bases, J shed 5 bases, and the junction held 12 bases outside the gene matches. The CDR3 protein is CASQTGTRTNEQYF. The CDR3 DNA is TGTGCCAGTCAGACCGGGACTAGGACAAACGAGCAGTACTTC.

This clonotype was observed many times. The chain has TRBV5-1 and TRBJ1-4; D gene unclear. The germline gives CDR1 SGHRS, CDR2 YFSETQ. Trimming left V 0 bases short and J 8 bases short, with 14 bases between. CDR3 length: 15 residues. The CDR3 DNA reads TGCGCCAGCAGCTTGGCTGAGGGCCGGGAGGAAAAACTGTTTTTT. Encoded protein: CASSLAEGREEKLFF.

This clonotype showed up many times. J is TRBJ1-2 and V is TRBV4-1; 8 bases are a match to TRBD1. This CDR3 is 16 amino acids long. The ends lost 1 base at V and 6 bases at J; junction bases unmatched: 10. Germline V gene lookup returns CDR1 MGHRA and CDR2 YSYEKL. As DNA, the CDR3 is TGCGCCAGCAGCCAAGCCTTCCCGGGACAGGACAATGGCTACACCTTC. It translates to CASSQAFPGQDNGYTF.

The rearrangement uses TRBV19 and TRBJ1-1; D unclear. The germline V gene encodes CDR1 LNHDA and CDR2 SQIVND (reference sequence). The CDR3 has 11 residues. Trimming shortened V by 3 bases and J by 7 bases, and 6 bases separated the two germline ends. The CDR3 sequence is CASSMDREAFF. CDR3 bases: TGTGCCAGTAGTATGGACCGTGAAGCTTTCTTT.

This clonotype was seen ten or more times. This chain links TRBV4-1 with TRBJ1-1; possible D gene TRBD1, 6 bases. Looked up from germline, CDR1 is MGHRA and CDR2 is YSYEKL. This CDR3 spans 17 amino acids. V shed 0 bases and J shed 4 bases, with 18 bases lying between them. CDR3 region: CASSQDRVLQGSTEAFF. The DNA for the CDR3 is TGCGCCAGCAGCCAAGATCGGGTACTACAGGGCTCCACTGAAGCTTTCTTT.

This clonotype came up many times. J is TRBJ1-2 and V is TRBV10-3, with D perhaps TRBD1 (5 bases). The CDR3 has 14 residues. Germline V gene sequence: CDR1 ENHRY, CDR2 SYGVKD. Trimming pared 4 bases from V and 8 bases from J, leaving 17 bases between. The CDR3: CAISGTGPAGGYTF. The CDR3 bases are TGTGCCATCAGTGGTACGGGACCGGCCGGCGGCTACACCTTC.

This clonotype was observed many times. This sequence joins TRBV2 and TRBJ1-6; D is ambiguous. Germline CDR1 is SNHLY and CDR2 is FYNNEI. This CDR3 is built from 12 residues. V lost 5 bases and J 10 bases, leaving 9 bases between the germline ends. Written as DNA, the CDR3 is TGTGCCAGCAGTCCCGACGGCTCACCCCTCCACTTT. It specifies CASSPDGSPLHF.

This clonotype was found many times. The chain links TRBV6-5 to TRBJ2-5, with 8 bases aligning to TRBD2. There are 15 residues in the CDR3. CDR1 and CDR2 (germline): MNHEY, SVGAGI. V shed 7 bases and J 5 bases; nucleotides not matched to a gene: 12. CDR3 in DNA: TGTGCCAGCACCACTAGCTCGGGAGGGCCGGAGACCCAGTACTTC. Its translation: CASTTSSGGPETQYF.

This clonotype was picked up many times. CDR3 amino acids: CASRTSGTEQYF. In DNA, the CDR3 is TGTGCCAGCAGGACTAGCGGGACCGAGCAGTACTTC. This chain joins TRBV28 and TRBJ2-7, with 11 bases aligning to TRBD2. The V and J ends lost 6 bases and 6 bases, in that order; junction bases with no gene match: 1. The germline CDR1 and CDR2 sequences are MDHEN and SYDVKM. The CDR3 has 12 amino acids.

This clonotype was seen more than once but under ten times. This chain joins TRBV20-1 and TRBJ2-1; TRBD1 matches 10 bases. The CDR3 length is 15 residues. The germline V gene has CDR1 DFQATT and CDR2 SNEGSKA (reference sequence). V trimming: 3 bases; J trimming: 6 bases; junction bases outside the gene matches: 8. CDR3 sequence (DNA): TGCAGTGCTAGTGGGACAGGGGCCGTTAGCAATGAGCAGTTCTTC. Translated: CSASGTGAVSNEQFF.

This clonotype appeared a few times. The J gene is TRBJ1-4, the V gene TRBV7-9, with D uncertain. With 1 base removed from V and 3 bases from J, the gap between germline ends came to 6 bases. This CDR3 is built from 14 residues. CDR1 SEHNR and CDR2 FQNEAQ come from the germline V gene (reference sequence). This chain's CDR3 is CASSLGGANEKLFF. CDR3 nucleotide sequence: TGTGCCAGCAGCTTAGGTGGGGCTAATGAAAAACTGTTTTTT.

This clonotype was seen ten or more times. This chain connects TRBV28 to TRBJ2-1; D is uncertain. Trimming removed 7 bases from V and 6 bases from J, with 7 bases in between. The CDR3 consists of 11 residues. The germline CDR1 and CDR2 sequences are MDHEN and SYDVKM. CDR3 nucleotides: TGTGCCAGCACTGTCCGCAATGAGCAGTTCTTC. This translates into CASTVRNEQFF.

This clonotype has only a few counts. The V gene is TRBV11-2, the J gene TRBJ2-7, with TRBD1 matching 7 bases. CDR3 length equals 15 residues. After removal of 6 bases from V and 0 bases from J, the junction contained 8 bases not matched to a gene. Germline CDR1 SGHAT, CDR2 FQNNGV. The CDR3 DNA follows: TGTGCCAGCAGATCCCCGAGACAGGGCTCCTACGAGCAGTACTTC. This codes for CASRSPRQGSYEQYF.

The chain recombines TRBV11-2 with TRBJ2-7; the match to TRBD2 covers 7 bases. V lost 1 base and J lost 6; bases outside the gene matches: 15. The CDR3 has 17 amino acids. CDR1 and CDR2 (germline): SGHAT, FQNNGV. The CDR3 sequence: CASSLAERLAPSGEQYF. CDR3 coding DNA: TGTGCCAGCAGCTTAGCGGAGCGACTAGCACCTTCCGGCGAGCAGTACTTC.